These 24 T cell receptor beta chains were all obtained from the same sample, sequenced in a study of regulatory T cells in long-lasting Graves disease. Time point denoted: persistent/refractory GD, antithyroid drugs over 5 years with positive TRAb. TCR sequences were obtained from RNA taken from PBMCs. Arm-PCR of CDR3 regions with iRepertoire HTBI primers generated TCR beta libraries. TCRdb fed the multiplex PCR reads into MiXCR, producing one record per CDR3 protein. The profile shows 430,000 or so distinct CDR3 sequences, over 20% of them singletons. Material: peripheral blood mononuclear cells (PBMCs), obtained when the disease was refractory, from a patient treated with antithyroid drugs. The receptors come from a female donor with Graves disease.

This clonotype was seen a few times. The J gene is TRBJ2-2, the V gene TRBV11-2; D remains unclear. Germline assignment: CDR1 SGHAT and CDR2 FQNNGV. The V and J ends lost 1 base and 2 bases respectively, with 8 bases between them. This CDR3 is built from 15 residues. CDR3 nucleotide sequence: TGTGCCAGCAGCTTAGGCCACGGTAACACCGGGGAGCTGTTTTTT. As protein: CASSLGHGNTGELFF.

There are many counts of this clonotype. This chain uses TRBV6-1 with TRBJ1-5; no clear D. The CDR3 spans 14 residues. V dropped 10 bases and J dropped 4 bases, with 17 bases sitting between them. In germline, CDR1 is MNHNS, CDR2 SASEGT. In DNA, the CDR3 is TGTGCCACCTCCGCACGTAAATCAAATCAGCCCCAGCATTTT. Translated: CATSARKSNQPQHF.

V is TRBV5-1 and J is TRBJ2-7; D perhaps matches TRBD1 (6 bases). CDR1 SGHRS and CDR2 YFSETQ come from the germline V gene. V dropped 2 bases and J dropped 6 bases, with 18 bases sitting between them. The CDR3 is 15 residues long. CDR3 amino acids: CASSLTPGQTSEQYF. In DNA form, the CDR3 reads TGCGCCAGCAGCTTAACCCCGGGACAAACCTCCGAGCAGTACTTC.

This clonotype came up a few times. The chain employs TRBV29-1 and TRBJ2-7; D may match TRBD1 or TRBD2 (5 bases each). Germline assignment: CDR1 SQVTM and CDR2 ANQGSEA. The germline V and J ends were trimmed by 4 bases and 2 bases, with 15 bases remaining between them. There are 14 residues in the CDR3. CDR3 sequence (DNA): TGCAGCGTTGTCGGGACCAGCTCTCCCTACGAGCAGTACTTC. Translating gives CSVVGTSSPYEQYF.

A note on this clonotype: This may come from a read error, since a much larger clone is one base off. CDR3 region: CASSPGWPRYGYTF. The CDR3 DNA sequence: TGTGCCAGCAGCCCAGGGTGGCCGCGCTATGGCTACACCTTC. The V and J genes are TRBV7-9 and TRBJ1-2, with a tentative D call TRBD1 (5 bases). CDR3 size: 14 residues. Trimming took off 5 bases at V and 4 bases at J, with 14 bases between the two ends. CDR1 is SEHNR, CDR2 FQNEAQ, per germline (reference sequence).

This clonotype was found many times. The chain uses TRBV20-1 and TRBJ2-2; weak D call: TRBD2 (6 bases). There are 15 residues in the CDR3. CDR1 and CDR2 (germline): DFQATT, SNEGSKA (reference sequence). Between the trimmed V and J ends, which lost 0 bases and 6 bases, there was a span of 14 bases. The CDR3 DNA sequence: TGCAGTGCTAGAGACCGGGACGGGGAGGCCGGGGAGCTGTTTTTT. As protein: CSARDRDGEAGELFF.

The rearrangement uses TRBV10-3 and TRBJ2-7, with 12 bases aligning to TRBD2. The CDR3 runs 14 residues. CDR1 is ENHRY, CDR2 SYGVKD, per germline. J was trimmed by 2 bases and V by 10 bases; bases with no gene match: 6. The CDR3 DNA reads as TGTGCCAGCAGGAGACTAGCGGGAGCCTACGAGCAGTACTTC. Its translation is CASRRLAGAYEQYF.

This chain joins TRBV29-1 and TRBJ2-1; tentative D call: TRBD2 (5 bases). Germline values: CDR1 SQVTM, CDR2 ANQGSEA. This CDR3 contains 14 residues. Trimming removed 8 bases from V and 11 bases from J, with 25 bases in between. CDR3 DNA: TGCAGCTCCGAGGGTTCTTTCGAGTTTCCACAGCAGTTCTTC. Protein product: CSSEGSFEFPQQFF.

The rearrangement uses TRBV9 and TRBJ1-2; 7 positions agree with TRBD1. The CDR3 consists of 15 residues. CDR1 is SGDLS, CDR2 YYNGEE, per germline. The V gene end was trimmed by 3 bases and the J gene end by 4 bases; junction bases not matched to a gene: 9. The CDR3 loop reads CASSGDRAGGYGYTF. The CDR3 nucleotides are TGTGCCAGCAGCGGAGACAGGGCGGGAGGCTATGGCTACACCTTC.

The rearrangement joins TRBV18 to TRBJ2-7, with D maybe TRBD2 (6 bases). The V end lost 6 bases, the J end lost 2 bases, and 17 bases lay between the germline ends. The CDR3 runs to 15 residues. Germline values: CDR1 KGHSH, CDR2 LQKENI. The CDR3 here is CASSLEPSATYEQYF. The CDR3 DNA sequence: TGTGCCAGCTCCCTCGAGCCTAGCGCTACCTACGAGCAGTACTTC.

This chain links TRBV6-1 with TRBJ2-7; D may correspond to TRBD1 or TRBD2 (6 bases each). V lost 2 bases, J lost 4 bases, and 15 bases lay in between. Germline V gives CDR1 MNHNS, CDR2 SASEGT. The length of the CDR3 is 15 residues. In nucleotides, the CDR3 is TGTGCCAGCAGTGAAAATGAGGGGGGTTCTTACGAGCAGTACTTC. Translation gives CASSENEGGSYEQYF.

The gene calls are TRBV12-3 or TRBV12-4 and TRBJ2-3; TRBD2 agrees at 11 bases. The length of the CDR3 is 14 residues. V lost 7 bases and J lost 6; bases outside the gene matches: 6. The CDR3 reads CASTLAGVLDTQYF. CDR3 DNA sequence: TGTGCCAGCACACTAGCGGGAGTTTTGGATACGCAGTATTTT.

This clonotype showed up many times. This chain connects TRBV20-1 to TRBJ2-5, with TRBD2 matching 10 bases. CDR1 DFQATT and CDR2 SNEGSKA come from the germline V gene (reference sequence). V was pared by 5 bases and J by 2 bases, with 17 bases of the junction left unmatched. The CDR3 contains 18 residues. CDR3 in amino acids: CSAATSGLSLSRQETQYF. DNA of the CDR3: TGCAGTGCTGCGACTAGCGGGCTTAGCCTTTCAAGGCAAGAGACCCAGTACTTC.

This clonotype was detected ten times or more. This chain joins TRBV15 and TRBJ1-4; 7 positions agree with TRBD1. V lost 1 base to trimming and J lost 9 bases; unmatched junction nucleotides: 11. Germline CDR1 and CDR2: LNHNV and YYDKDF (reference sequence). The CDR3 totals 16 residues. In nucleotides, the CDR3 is TGTGCCACCAGCAGAGCCCGCGCAGGGGGTGGGAAAAAACTGTTTTTT. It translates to CATSRARAGGGKKLFF.

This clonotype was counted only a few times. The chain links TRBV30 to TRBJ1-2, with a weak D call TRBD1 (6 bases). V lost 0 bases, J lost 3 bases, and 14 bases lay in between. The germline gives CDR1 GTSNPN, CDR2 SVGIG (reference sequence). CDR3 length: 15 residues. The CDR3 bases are TGTGCCTGGAGTGTAAGGGGGGCAAGGGACTATGGCTACACCTTC. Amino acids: CAWSVRGARDYGYTF.

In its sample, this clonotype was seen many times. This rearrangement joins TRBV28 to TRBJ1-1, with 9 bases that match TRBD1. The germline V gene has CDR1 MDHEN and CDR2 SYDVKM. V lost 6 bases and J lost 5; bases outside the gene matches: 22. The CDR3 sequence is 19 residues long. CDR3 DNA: TGTGCCAGCAGCCCTATATTCTGGGACAGGGTTGAGTTCTTGACTGAAGCTTTCTTT. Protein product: CASSPIFWDRVEFLTEAFF.

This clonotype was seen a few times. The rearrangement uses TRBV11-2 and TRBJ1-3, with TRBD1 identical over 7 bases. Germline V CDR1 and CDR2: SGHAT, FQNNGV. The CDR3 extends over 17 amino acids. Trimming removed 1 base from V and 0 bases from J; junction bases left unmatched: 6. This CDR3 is CASSLAPGTASGNTIYF. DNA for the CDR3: TGTGCCAGCAGCTTAGCCCCCGGGACAGCCTCTGGAAACACCATATATTTT.

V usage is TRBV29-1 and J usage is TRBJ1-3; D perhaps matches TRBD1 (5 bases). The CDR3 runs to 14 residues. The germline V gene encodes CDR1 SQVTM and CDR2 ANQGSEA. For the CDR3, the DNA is TGCGGCGCCTCGGACACCATTAGAGGAAACACCATATATTTT. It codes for CGASDTIRGNTIYF.

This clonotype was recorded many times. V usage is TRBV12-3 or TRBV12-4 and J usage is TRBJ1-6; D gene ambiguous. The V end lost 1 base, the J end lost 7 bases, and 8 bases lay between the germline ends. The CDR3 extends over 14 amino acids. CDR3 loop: CASSLEQTNSPLHF. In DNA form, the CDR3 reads TGTGCCAGCAGTTTAGAACAGACAAATTCACCCCTCCACTTT.

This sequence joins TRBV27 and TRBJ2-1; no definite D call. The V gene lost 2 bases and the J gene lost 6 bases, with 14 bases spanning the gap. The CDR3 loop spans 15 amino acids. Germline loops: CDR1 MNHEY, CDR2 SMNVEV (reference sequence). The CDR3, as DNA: TGTGCCAGCAGTTTACGAAGTTCCCCCCTCAATGAGCAGTTCTTC. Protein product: CASSLRSSPLNEQFF.

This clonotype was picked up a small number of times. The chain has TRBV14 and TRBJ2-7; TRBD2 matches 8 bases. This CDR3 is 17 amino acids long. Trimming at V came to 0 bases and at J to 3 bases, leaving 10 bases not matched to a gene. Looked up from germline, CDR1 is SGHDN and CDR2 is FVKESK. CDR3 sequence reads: CASSQDRIAGTFYEQYF. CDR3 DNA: TGTGCCAGCAGCCAAGATCGAATAGCGGGGACCTTCTACGAGCAGTACTTC.

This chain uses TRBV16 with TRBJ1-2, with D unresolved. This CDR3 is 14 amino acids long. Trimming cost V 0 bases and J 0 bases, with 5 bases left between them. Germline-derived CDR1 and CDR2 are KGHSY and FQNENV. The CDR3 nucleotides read TGTGCCAGCAGCCAATCCTCTGCTAACTATGGCTACACCTTC. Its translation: CASSQSSANYGYTF.

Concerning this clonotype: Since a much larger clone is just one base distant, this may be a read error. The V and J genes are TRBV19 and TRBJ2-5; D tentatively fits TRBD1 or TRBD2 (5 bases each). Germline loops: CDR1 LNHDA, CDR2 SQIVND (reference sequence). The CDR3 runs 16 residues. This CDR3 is CASSRGRLNLQETRYF. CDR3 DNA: TGTGCCAGTAGTAGGGGACGGCTTAACCTCCAAGAGACCCGGTACTTC.

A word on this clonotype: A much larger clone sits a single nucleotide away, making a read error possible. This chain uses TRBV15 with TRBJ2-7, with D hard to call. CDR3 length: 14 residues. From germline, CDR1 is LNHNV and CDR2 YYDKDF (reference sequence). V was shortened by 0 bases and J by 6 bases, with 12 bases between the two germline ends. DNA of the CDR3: TGTGCCACCAGCAGAGAGTCGATCCGCAGCGAGCAGTACTTC. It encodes CATSRESIRSEQYF.